These 19 T cell receptor beta chains were all obtained from the same sample, sequenced in a study of vaccination and CD4 T cells after COVID-19. An Oncomine TCR Beta short-read assay was used to sequence the DNA from cultured CD4+ T cells. TCRdb independently ran MiXCR on the PCR reads; one entry per CDR3 protein. The table shows about 14,000 distinct CDR3 sequences, with approximately 33% occurring only once. Treatment described: roughly nine-day PBMC culture with coronavirus spike peptide pools or control peptides (ViraFEST assay). Antigen specificity for these receptors is unknown. Sequenced material: CD4+ T cells from blood, cultured in vitro, taken after SARS-CoV-2 vaccination. Receptors originate from a human donor who had recovered from COVID-19.

The V gene is TRBV15, the J gene TRBJ2-1; D is ambiguous. Germline-derived CDR1 and CDR2 are LNHNV and YYDKDF (reference sequence). V was cut by 6 bases and J by 1 base, with 1 base left in between. The CDR3 extends over 11 amino acids. The CDR3 protein is CATRSYNEQFF. CDR3 bases: TGTGCCACCAGGTCCTACAATGAGCAGTTCTTC.

This clonotype turned up a few times. The chain is built from TRBV7-9 and TRBJ2-7; D uncertain. The germline V and J ends were trimmed by 1 base and 9 bases, with 4 bases remaining between them. The CDR3 spans 10 residues. Germline CDR1 reads SEHNR; CDR2 reads FQNEAQ (reference sequence). The CDR3 spells CASSLETQYF. The DNA of the CDR3 is TGTGCCAGCAGCTTAGAAACGCAGTACTTC.

For the CDR3, the DNA is TGTGCCAGTAGTATTAATTACCCTCCGGGAAACACCATATATTTT. It translates to CASSINYPPGNTIYF. This rearrangement joins TRBV19 to TRBJ1-3; D uncertain. The CDR3 has 15 residues. Trimming shortened V by 3 bases and J by 4 bases, and 13 bases separated the two germline ends. The germline CDR1 and CDR2 sequences are LNHDA and SQIVND (reference sequence).

The chain joins TRBV20-1 to TRBJ2-5, with 9 bases lining up with TRBD2. The ends lost 3 bases at V and 4 bases at J; junction bases unmatched: 9. This CDR3 is 15 amino acids long. CDR1 is DFQATT and CDR2 is SNEGSKA in the germline V gene (reference sequence). The CDR3: CSARWSAGGSETQYF. The CDR3 coding sequence is TGCAGTGCTAGGTGGTCGGCGGGAGGGTCAGAGACCCAGTACTTC.

This clonotype was detected only a few times. This chain links TRBV28 with TRBJ1-5; D call uncertain. V lost 3 bases and J lost 4, with 16 bases in between. The CDR3 covers 16 residues. Germline lookup yields CDR1 MDHEN and CDR2 SYDVKM. CDR3 sequence: CASSFWSGGNNQPQHF. CDR3 sequence (DNA): TGTGCCAGCAGTTTTTGGTCAGGAGGGAATAATCAGCCCCAGCATTTT. The complete variable domain, with remaining parts taken from reference TRBV28 and TRBJ1-5, reads DVKVTQSSRYLVKRTGEKVFLECVQDMDHENMFWYRQDPGLGLRLIYFSYDVKMKEKGDIPEGYSVSREKKERFSLILESASTNQTSMYLCASSFWSGGNNQPQHFGDGTRLSIL.

This clonotype came up a few times. The CDR3 sequence: CAISESGSSYNEQFF. In DNA form, the CDR3 reads TGTGCCATCAGTGAGTCGGGCAGCTCCTACAATGAGCAGTTCTTC. The V and J genes are TRBV10-3 and TRBJ2-1, with D unclear. The germline gives CDR1 ENHRY, CDR2 SYGVKD. The CDR3 sequence is 15 residues long. Deletions cut 0 bases from V and 0 bases from J, with 6 bases between.

This clonotype turned up a few times. V gene TRBV20-1 combines with J gene TRBJ2-1; D possibly uses TRBD1 or TRBD2 (5 bases each). Trimming took 1 base from V and 0 from J, leaving 13 bases between them. Germline V CDR1 and CDR2: DFQATT, SNEGSKA (reference sequence). The CDR3 covers 16 residues. For the CDR3, the DNA is TGCAGTGCTAGAGGGGGCACGGGGAGCTCCTACAATGAGCAGTTCTTC. The encoded protein is CSARGGTGSSYNEQFF.

This clonotype has a handful of counts. The rearrangement uses TRBV19 and TRBJ2-1, with 11 bases matching TRBD1. The germline V gene has CDR1 LNHDA and CDR2 SQIVND (reference sequence). The J segment lost 8 bases and the V segment lost 8 bases, leaving 11 bases of the junction unmatched. The CDR3 is 15 amino acids. Here the CDR3 DNA reads TGTGCCAGTTCCACCCCGGACAGGGGGCGCGATGAGCAGTTCTTC. Translating gives CASSTPDRGRDEQFF.

This clonotype was detected a few times. V gene TRBV12-3 or TRBV12-4 combines with J gene TRBJ1-6; D gene ambiguous. The CDR3 totals 13 residues. Trimming took off 5 bases at V and 10 bases at J, with 12 bases between the two ends. The CDR3 DNA follows: TGTGCCAGCAGTCCCCGGACTAGATCACCCCTCCACTTT. Its translation is CASSPRTRSPLHF.

This chain joins TRBV7-9 and TRBJ2-7; 7 bases agree with TRBD2. The CDR3 contains 15 residues. Germline loops: CDR1 SEHNR, CDR2 FQNEAQ (reference sequence). Losses at the gene ends were 3 bases for V and 6 bases for J; bases not matched to a gene: 11. CDR3 amino acids: CASSFAGTPGGEQYF. CDR3 sequence (DNA): TGTGCCAGCAGCTTTGCCGGGACCCCGGGAGGCGAGCAGTACTTC.

CDR3 loop: CASSAGTGNSGANVLTF. CDR3 nucleotides: TGTGCCAGCAGTGCCGGGACAGGGAACTCTGGGGCCAACGTCCTGACTTTC. The rearrangement uses TRBV6-1 and TRBJ2-6; 9 bases map to TRBD1. Germline V gene sequence: CDR1 MNHNS, CDR2 SASEGT. Losses at the gene ends were 4 bases for V and 0 bases for J; bases not matched to a gene: 4. There are 17 residues in the CDR3.

This clonotype was counted between two and nine times. This chain uses TRBV6-2 or TRBV6-3 with TRBJ1-5, with 7 bases identical to TRBD1. Germline V CDR1 and CDR2: MNHEY, SVGEGT. The CDR3 sequence is 15 residues long. After removal of 10 bases from V and 3 bases from J, the junction contained 12 bases not matched to a gene. For the CDR3, the DNA is TGTGCCACCTTACAGGGGACTGCCCTCAATCAGCCCCAGCATTTT. It yields the protein CATLQGTALNQPQHF.

The chain has TRBV27 and TRBJ1-2; D is undetermined. CDR1 MNHEY and CDR2 SMNVEV come from the germline V gene (reference sequence). Between the trimmed V and J ends, which lost 2 bases and 0 bases, there was a span of 16 bases. The CDR3 loop spans 17 amino acids. CDR3 sequence: CASSLVQSEGANYGYTF. DNA of the CDR3: TGTGCCAGCAGTTTAGTACAGTCAGAGGGAGCTAACTATGGCTACACCTTC.

This chain uses TRBV6-2 or TRBV6-3 with TRBJ1-1; no reliable D call. Germline assignment: CDR1 MNHEY and CDR2 SVGEGT. The V end was cut by 2 bases, the J end by 7 bases, with 8 bases between. CDR3 length: 12 residues. CDR3 bases: TGTGCCAGCAGTTACGGGAGGATTGAAGCTTTCTTT. Translated, it gives CASSYGRIEAFF.

This chain joins TRBV12-3 or TRBV12-4 and TRBJ1-6, with TRBD1 matching over 8 bases. V trimming: 6 bases; J trimming: 10 bases; junction bases outside the gene matches: 14. The CDR3 has 16 amino acids. CDR3 protein: CASRGRTGWFESPLHF. The DNA for the CDR3 is TGTGCCAGCAGGGGACGGACAGGGTGGTTTGAGTCACCCCTCCACTTT.

This clonotype was seen a handful of times. Written as DNA, the CDR3 is TGCAGTGCTACCTTAAGCGGGAGAAGGGGGACCGGGGAGCTGTTTTTT. This encodes CSATLSGRRGTGELFF. This chain links TRBV20-1 with TRBJ2-2; 8 bases align to TRBD2. V lost 4 bases, J lost 5 bases, and 12 bases stayed unmatched. Germline V CDR1 and CDR2: DFQATT, SNEGSKA (reference sequence). The CDR3 is made up of 16 amino acids.

This clonotype was seen a handful of times. The chain carries TRBV20-1 and TRBJ1-2, with D possibly being TRBD1 (5 bases). The germline gives CDR1 DFQATT, CDR2 SNEGSKA (reference sequence). V was shortened by 1 base and J by 4 bases, with 13 bases between the two germline ends. This CDR3 has 14 residues. DNA of the CDR3: TGCAGTGCTAGAGTTGGAGACGGGGCCTATGGCTACACCTTC. Residues: CSARVGDGAYGYTF.

The chain carries TRBV28 and TRBJ1-1, with a weak D call TRBD1 (6 bases). Trimming took 5 bases from V and 4 from J, leaving 17 bases between them. The CDR3 sequence is 15 residues long. CDR1 and CDR2 from the germline V gene are MDHEN and SYDVKM. In DNA, the CDR3 is TGTGCCAGCAGTCCCGGGACAAGTGAGGGCACTGAAGCTTTCTTT. Translated: CASSPGTSEGTEAFF.

The rearrangement links TRBV28 to TRBJ1-1, with D possibly being TRBD1 (6 bases). Per germline, CDR1 MDHEN and CDR2 SYDVKM. This CDR3 has 15 residues. The V end was cut by 5 bases, the J end by 2 bases, with 15 bases between. CDR3 sequence: CASSLGARVNTEAFF. The CDR3 region has the DNA TGTGCCAGCAGTCTGGGGGCGAGGGTCAACACTGAAGCTTTCTTT.